These 25 T cell receptor beta chains were sequenced from one sample in a study of CD8 T cells in Susac syndrome. Reverse transcription of about 0.5 to 1 ug RNA used random hexamers. MiXCR was run by TCRdb on the immunoSEQ multiplex PCR reads, yielding one entry per CDR3 protein. Of approximately 170,000 distinct CDR3 sequences listed, approximately 92% are singletons. The specimen was CD4+ T cells from PBMCs. The receptors derive from a human donor in good health.

V is TRBV2 and J is TRBJ2-7, with 8 nucleotides matching TRBD1. The V gene end was trimmed by 4 bases and the J gene end by 7 bases; junction bases not matched to a gene: 9. There are 14 residues in the CDR3. Germline V gene lookup returns CDR1 SNHLY and CDR2 FYNNEI. CDR3 in amino acids: CASSGGTGLREQYF. The CDR3 coding sequence is TGTGCCAGCAGTGGGGGGACAGGTCTACGGGAGCAGTACTTC.

V gene TRBV2 combines with J gene TRBJ2-5; D not certain. CDR1 is SNHLY and CDR2 is FYNNEI in the germline V gene. The CDR3 totals 12 residues. Between the trimmed V and J ends, which lost 6 bases and 2 bases, there was a span of 7 bases. The CDR3: CASRLGQETQYF. The CDR3 DNA is TGTGCCAGCAGGCTGGGTCAAGAGACCCAGTACTTC.

This chain joins TRBV7-2 and TRBJ1-1; D is ambiguous. The CDR3 is 13 residues long. The germline V gene encodes CDR1 SGHTA and CDR2 FQGNSA. The V gene lost 1 base and the J gene lost 8 bases, with 11 bases spanning the gap. The CDR3 nucleotides are TGTGCCAGCAGCTTAGTCCGGGTTAGCGAAGCTTTCTTT. Translated, it gives CASSLVRVSEAFF.

The chain joins TRBV27 to TRBJ2-7; no clear D gene. V was clipped by 4 bases and J by 2 bases, with 15 bases between them. Per the germline V gene, CDR1 is MNHEY and CDR2 is SMNVEV (reference sequence). The CDR3 consists of 15 residues. In DNA, the CDR3 is TGTGCCAGCAGTTCCTCGGGCCACACGGCCTACGAGCAGTACTTC. Translating it yields CASSSSGHTAYEQYF.

The chain carries TRBV23-1 and TRBJ1-2, with a tentative D call TRBD1 (6 bases). TRBV23-1 qualifies as an ORF whose function is uncertain. Deletions cut 0 bases from V and 2 bases from J, with 10 bases between. There are 15 residues in the CDR3. Here the CDR3 DNA reads TGCGCCAGCAGTCAATCGCAGGGGCCCAACTATGGCTACACCTTC. It is translated as CASSQSQGPNYGYTF.

The rearrangement links TRBV20-1 to TRBJ1-6, with 8 bases aligning to TRBD1. This CDR3 has 14 amino acids. CDR1 is DFQATT and CDR2 is SNEGSKA in the germline V gene (reference sequence). V lost 5 bases and J lost 8; bases outside the gene matches: 8. CDR3 nucleotide sequence: TGCAGTGCTGGACCGGGACAGGCGGATTCACCCCTCCACTTT. This translates into CSAGPGQADSPLHF.

The chain links TRBV5-6 to TRBJ2-7, with D perhaps TRBD1 (7 bases). The CDR3 has 16 amino acids. Germline CDR1 is SGHDT and CDR2 is YYEEEE. V gave up 0 bases and J gave up 4 bases, with 17 bases separating them. CDR3 residues: CASSLGQGWGGYEQYF. CDR3 in DNA: TGTGCCAGCAGCTTGGGACAGGGATGGGGAGGTTACGAGCAGTACTTC.

This sequence joins TRBV3-1 and TRBJ1-2; 7 bases align to TRBD1. Germline V gene data show CDR1 as LGHDT and CDR2 as YNNKEL (reference sequence). The ends lost 4 bases at V and 7 bases at J; junction bases unmatched: 6. The CDR3 consists of 13 residues. This CDR3 reads CASSPGQTRGYTF. The CDR3 DNA is TGTGCCAGCAGCCCGGGACAGACTCGTGGCTACACCTTC.

This chain joins TRBV7-8 and TRBJ1-1; tentatively, D is TRBD1 (6 bases). There are 16 residues in the CDR3. V shed 5 bases and J shed 1 base, with 17 bases lying between them. In germline, CDR1 is SGHVS, CDR2 FQNEAQ. CDR3 in amino acids: CASSPAGARGNTEAFF. The CDR3 DNA follows: TGTGCCAGCAGCCCCGCAGGGGCTAGGGGGAACACTGAAGCTTTCTTT.

This chain uses TRBV20-1 with TRBJ1-1; D may be TRBD1 (6 bases). From germline, CDR1 is DFQATT and CDR2 SNEGSKA (reference sequence). The CDR3 length is 12 residues. With 1 base removed from V and 11 bases from J, the gap between germline ends came to 14 bases. This CDR3 reads CSARGGTIDAFF. CDR3 DNA: TGCAGTGCTAGAGGAGGGACAATAGACGCTTTCTTT.

This chain links TRBV20-1 with TRBJ1-2, with TRBD1 matching 7 bases. The germline V gene has CDR1 DFQATT and CDR2 SNEGSKA (reference sequence). This CDR3 has 12 amino acids. V shed 6 bases and J 8 bases; nucleotides not matched to a gene: 9. This chain's CDR3 is CSALSTGRGYTF. The CDR3 nucleotides are TGCAGTGCCCTTTCGACAGGGAGGGGCTACACCTTC.

This clonotype was counted once. The gene calls are TRBV18 and TRBJ2-3; the D is unclear. In germline, CDR1 is KGHSH, CDR2 LQKENI. V was shortened by 5 bases and J by 2 bases, with 8 bases between the two germline ends. The CDR3 has 13 amino acids. Written as DNA, the CDR3 is TGTGCCAGCTCAGCCGACCCCACAGATACGCAGTATTTT. Translated, it gives CASSADPTDTQYF.

This sequence joins TRBV29-1 and TRBJ2-5, with D tentatively TRBD1 (6 bases). Germline assignment: CDR1 SQVTM and CDR2 ANQGSEA. V gave up 7 bases and J gave up 2 bases, with 11 bases separating them. The CDR3 is made up of 12 amino acids. The CDR3 DNA reads TGCAGCGCCCGGGACACGCAAGAGACCCAGTACTTC. This sequence encodes CSARDTQETQYF.

The chain employs TRBV2 and TRBJ1-6; D not certain. CDR3 length equals 16 residues. V dropped 6 bases and J dropped 0 bases, with 12 bases sitting between them. The germline CDR1 and CDR2 sequences are SNHLY and FYNNEI. The CDR3 sequence: CASSGTVSSYNSPLHF. CDR3 nucleotide sequence: TGTGCCAGCAGCGGAACCGTGAGCTCCTATAATTCACCCCTCCACTTT. The whole variable domain, filled in from reference TRBV2 and TRBJ1-6, reads EPEVTQTPSHQVTQMGQEVILRCVPISNHLYFYWYRQILGQKVEFLVSFYNNEISEKSEIFDDQFSVERPDGSNFTLKIRSTKLEDSAMYFCASSGTVSSYNSPLHFGNGTRLTVT.

The chain is built from TRBV2 and TRBJ2-3; TRBD2 aligns across 11 bases. The CDR3 totals 15 residues. CDR1 and CDR2 (germline): SNHLY, FYNNEI. The V and J ends lost 4 bases and 3 bases, in that order; junction bases with no gene match: 3. In nucleotides, the CDR3 is TGTGCCAGCAGTGGACTAGCGGGGTTAACAGATACGCAGTATTTT. Protein sequence: CASSGLAGLTDTQYF.

This clonotype was counted once. The J gene is TRBJ2-7, the V gene TRBV7-2; D might be TRBD2 (5 bases). Germline-derived CDR1 and CDR2 are SGHTA and FQGNSA. Trimming left V 1 base short and J 7 bases short, with 8 bases between. The CDR3 extends over 12 amino acids. The CDR3 bases are TGTGCCAGCAGCTTAGTGGGGAGAGAGCAGTACTTC. Translating gives CASSLVGREQYF.

The V call is TRBV29-1, the J call TRBJ2-7; no reliable D call. The CDR3 sequence is 11 residues long. The germline CDR1 and CDR2 sequences are SQVTM and ANQGSEA. Between the trimmed V and J ends, which lost 4 bases and 5 bases, there was a span of 9 bases. CDR3 region: CSVGRWNEQYF. CDR3 bases: TGCAGCGTTGGTAGGTGGAACGAGCAGTACTTC.

This chain joins TRBV19 and TRBJ2-7; D is unresolved. CDR1 and CDR2 (germline): LNHDA, SQIVND (reference sequence). CDR3 length equals 14 residues. Trimming removed 4 bases from V and 2 bases from J, with 12 bases in between. This chain's CDR3 is CASSNQVGTYEQYF. CDR3 bases: TGTGCCAGTAGTAATCAAGTGGGAACCTACGAGCAGTACTTC.

The chain is built from TRBV5-1 and TRBJ2-5, with 7 bases lining up with TRBD2. This CDR3 spans 16 amino acids. Germline V lookup: CDR1 SGHRS, CDR2 YFSETQ. V gave up 0 bases and J gave up 2 bases; unmatched junction bases: 7. The CDR3 DNA follows: TGCGCCAGCAGCTTGGCAGCGGGGCCCACACAAGAGACCCAGTACTTC. This encodes CASSLAAGPTQETQYF.

V and J are TRBV9 and TRBJ1-3; weak D call: TRBD1 (5 bases). Germline lookup yields CDR1 SGDLS and CDR2 YYNGEE. This CDR3 contains 12 residues. Trimming pared 7 bases from V and 2 bases from J, leaving 7 bases between. As DNA, the CDR3 is TGTGCCAGCGGGGGGGCTGGAAACACCATATATTTT. This encodes CASGGAGNTIYF.

The chain combines TRBV10-3 with TRBJ1-5, with D hard to call. The CDR3 consists of 12 residues. Trimming took off 2 bases at V and 5 bases at J, with 4 bases between the two ends. The V gene's germline CDR1 is ENHRY and CDR2 SYGVKD. The DNA of the CDR3 is TGTGCCATCAGTGAGGCGGATCAGCCCCAGCATTTT. Translation gives CAISEADQPQHF.

V and J are TRBV20-1 and TRBJ2-2; 7 positions agree with TRBD1. V was clipped by 3 bases and J by 5 bases; unmatched bases: 6. Germline V gene lookup returns CDR1 DFQATT and CDR2 SNEGSKA (reference sequence). The CDR3 sequence is 14 residues long. CDR3 sequence: CSASRDSSTGELFF. In nucleotides, the CDR3 is TGCAGTGCTAGCAGGGACAGCTCTACCGGGGAGCTGTTTTTT.

This chain connects TRBV19 to TRBJ1-5, with D tentatively TRBD1 (5 bases). From germline, CDR1 is LNHDA and CDR2 SQIVND (reference sequence). The CDR3 totals 15 residues. Trimming stripped 1 base from V and 7 bases from J, with 14 bases between. CDR3 region: CASSIGGVERQPQHF. The CDR3 region has the DNA TGTGCCAGTAGTATAGGAGGGGTGGAACGGCAGCCCCAGCATTTT.

This sequence joins TRBV6-5 and TRBJ2-5; 9 bases are shared with TRBD1. V trimming: 6 bases; J trimming: 5 bases; junction bases outside the gene matches: 7. Germline CDR1 and CDR2: MNHEY and SVGAGI. CDR3 length: 14 residues. The CDR3 reads CASSRTGVRETQYF. The CDR3 DNA follows: TGTGCCAGCAGCCGGACAGGGGTTAGGGAGACCCAGTACTTC.

V gene TRBV20-1 combines with J gene TRBJ2-3; D gene unclear. V lost 1 base and J 3 bases, leaving 11 bases between the germline ends. Germline CDR1 DFQATT, CDR2 SNEGSKA (reference sequence). The CDR3 covers 14 residues. For the CDR3, the DNA is TGCAGTGCTAGAGTTGGGATTCAGACAGATACGCAGTATTTT. This encodes CSARVGIQTDTQYF.